The clone carrying this T cell receptor beta chain was detected ten times or more. The target antigen is unknown. The germline V and J ends were trimmed by 4 bases and 1 base, with 18 bases remaining between them. In germline, CDR1 is SGHVS, CDR2 FNYEAQ. The CDR3 extends over 17 amino acids. This entry comes from a study of T cell repertoires in cytomegalovirus infection. Overall study: TCR beta signatures that were public indicated CMV infection and matching HLA type.

TCRdb re-called the reads through MiXCR, storing one row per CDR3 protein. The data hold some 110,000 distinct CDR3 sequences, with approximately 30% observed a single time. Study outcomes and limitations: Totalled public TCR beta family frequency picked out people who carried CMV plus the relevant HLA. CMV-specific HLA-C-restricted TCR beta clonotypes dominated the ex vivo response.

Sequenced here: CD8+ T cells from cultured PBMCs, sampled from culture after CMV antigen stimulation. The V gene is TRBV7-6, the J gene TRBJ2-3, with D possibly TRBD1 on 6 matching bases. This TCR came from a human donor in good health (CMV status not recorded). Some clones in this sample may be carry-over from other donors' samples. Here the CDR3 reads CASSSTSVGAGTDTQYF. The CDR3 nucleotides read TGTGCCAGCAGCTCGACTTCGGTGGGGGCTGGCACAGATACGCAGTATTTT. The whole variable domain, remainder taken from reference TRBV7-6 and TRBJ2-3, is GAGVSQSPRYKVTKRGQDVALRCDPISGHVSLYWYRQALGQGPEFLTYFNYEAQQDKSGLPNDRFSAERPEGSISTLTIQRTEQRDSAMYRCASSSTSVGAGTDTQYFGPGTRLTVL.